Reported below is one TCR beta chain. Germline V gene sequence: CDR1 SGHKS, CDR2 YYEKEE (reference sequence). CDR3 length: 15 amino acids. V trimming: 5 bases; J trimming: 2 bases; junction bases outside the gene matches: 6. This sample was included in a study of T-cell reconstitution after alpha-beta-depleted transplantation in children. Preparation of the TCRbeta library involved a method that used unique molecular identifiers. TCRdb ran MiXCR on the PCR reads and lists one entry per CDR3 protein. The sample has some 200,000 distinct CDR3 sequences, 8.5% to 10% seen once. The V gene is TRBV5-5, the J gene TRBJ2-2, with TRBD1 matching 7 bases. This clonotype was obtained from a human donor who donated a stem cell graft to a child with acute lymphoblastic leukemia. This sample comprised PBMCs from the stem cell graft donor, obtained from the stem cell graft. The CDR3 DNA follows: TGTGCCAGCAGTCGGGACAGTCAAAACACCGGGGAGCTGTTTTTT. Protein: CASSRDSQNTGELFF.